This T cell receptor (beta chain) was identified in a study of blood T cell repertoires in COVID-19. Study background: Nucleic acid was either cDNA or gDNA, and it came from T cells, B-cell-depleted T cells, or PBMCs.

The protocol was immunoSEQ multiplex PCR, while the TCRdb copy is restricted to in-frame clones and leaves out a portion. The sample has about 230,000 clones, approximately 84% seen once. With 3 bases removed from V and 9 bases from J, the gap between germline ends came to 13 bases. Looked up from germline, CDR1 is SGHRS and CDR2 is YFSETQ. This CDR3 comprises 13 residues. Sequencing was done on a sample of peripheral blood. The V call is TRBV5-1, the J call TRBJ2-1, with a weak D call TRBD1 (6 bases). The clonotype originates from a man aged 40-55 years with acute or convalescent COVID-19. The DNA of the CDR3 is TGCGCCAGCAGCTCCAGGGGTGGGATTGAGCAGTTCTTC. Encoded protein: CASSSRGGIEQFF. Using reference TRBV5-1 and TRBJ2-1 for the parts outside the CDR3, the full variable domain is KAGVTQTPRYLIKTRGQQVTLSCSPISGHRSVSWYQQTPGQGLQFLFEYFSETQRNKGNFPGRFSGRQFSNSRSEMNVSTLELGDSALYLCASSSRGGIEQFFGPGTRLTVL.